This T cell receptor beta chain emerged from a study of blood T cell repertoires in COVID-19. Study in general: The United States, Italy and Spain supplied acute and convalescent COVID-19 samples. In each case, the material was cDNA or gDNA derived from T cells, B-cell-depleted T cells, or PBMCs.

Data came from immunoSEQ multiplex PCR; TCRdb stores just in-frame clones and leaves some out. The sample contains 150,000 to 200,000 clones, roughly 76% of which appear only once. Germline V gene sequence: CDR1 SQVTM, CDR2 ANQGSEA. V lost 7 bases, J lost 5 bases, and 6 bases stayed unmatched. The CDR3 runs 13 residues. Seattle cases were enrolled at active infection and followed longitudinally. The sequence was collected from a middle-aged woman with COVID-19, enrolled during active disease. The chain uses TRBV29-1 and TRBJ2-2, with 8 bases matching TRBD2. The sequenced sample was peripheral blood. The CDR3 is CSGAGGRTGELFF. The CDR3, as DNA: TGCAGCGGGGCGGGGGGACGGACCGGGGAGCTGTTTTTT.